This T cell receptor beta chain was profiled in a study of blood T cell repertoires in COVID-19. Study overall: Spain, Italy and the United States supplied samples that represented acute and convalescent COVID-19. Nucleic acid was either cDNA or gDNA, and it came from T cells, B-cell-depleted T cells, or PBMCs.

In the study's own analysis: The assay estimated nucleated cells by amplifying reference gene primers. TCRdb's table, derived via immunoSEQ multiplex PCR, lists solely in-frame clones and lacks some. V and J calls and clone size are given by that table; D and trimming were obtained from the DNA. The sample consists of 180,000 or so clones, 75% to 80% of them appearing once. This clone was detected many times. The length of the CDR3 is 14 residues. With 5 bases clipped from V and 3 bases from J, the junction kept 6 bases outside the gene matches. The germline CDR1 and CDR2 sequences are SGHVS and FQNEAQ.

Sequencing input: peripheral blood. The receptor's source is a woman in her forties or fifties with active or convalescent COVID-19. This sequence joins TRBV7-8 and TRBJ2-5, with TRBD2 matching over 7 bases. The CDR3 sequence: CASSNGRREETQYF. The CDR3 DNA is TGTGCCAGCAGCAACGGGAGGAGGGAAGAGACCCAGTACTTC.